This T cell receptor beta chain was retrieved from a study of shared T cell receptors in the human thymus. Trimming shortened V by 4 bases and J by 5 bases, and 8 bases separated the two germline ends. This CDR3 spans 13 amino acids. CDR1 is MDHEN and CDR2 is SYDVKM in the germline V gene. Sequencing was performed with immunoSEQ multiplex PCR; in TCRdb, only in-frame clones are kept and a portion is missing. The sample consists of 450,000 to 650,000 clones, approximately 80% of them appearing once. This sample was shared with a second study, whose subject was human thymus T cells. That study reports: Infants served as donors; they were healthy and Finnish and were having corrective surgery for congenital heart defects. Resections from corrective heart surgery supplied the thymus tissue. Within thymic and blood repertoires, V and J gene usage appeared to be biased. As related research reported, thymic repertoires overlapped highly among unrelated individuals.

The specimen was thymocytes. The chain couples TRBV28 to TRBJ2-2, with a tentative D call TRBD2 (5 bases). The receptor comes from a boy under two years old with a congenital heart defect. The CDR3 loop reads CASSSRETGELFF. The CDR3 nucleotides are TGTGCCAGCAGTTCCCGGGAAACCGGGGAGCTGTTTTTT.